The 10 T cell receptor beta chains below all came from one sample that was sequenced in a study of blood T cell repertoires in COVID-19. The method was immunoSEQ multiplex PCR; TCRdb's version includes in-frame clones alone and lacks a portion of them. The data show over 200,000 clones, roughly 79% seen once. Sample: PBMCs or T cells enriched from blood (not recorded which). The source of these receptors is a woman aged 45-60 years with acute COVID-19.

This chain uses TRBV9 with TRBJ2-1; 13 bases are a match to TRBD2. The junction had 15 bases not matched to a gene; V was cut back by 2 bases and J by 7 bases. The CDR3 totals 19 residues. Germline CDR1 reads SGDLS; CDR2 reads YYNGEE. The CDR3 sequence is CASSVAGTSGARDRNEQFF. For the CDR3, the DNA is TGTGCCAGCAGCGTTGCCGGGACTAGCGGGGCCCGAGATAGGAATGAGCAGTTCTTC.

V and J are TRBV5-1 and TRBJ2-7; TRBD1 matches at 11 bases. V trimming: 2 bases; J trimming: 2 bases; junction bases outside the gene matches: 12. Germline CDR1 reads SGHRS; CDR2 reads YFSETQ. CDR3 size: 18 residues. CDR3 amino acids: CASSLTGTGGSAPYEQYF. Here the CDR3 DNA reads TGCGCCAGCAGCTTAACCGGGACAGGGGGAAGTGCGCCCTACGAGCAGTACTTC.

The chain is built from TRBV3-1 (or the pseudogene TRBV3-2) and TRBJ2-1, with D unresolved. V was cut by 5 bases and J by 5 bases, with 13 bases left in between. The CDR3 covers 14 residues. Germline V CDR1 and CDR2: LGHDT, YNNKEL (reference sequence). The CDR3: CASSVRLAHNEQFF. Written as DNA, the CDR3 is TGTGCCAGCAGCGTGCGACTCGCCCACAATGAGCAGTTCTTC.

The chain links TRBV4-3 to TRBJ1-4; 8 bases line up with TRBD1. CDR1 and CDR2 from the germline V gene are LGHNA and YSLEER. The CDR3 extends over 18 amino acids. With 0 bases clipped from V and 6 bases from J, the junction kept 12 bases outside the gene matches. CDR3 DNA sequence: TGCGCCAGCAGCCAAGAACGAGTACCGAGACAGGGGTATGAAAAACTGTTTTTT. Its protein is CASSQERVPRQGYEKLFF.

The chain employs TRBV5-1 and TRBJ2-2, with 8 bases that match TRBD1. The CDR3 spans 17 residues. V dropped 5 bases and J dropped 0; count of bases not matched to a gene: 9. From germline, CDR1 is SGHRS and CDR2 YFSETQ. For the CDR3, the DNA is TGCGCCAGCAGACGGACAGGGTCAACCTCGAACACCGGGGAGCTGTTTTTT. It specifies CASRRTGSTSNTGELFF.

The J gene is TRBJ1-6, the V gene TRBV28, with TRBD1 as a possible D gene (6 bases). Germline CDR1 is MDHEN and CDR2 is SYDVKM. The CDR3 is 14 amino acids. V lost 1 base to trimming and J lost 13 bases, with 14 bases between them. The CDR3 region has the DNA TGTGCCAGCAGTTTATCATCAGGGGTGGGGCCCCTCCACTTT. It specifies CASSLSSGVGPLHF.

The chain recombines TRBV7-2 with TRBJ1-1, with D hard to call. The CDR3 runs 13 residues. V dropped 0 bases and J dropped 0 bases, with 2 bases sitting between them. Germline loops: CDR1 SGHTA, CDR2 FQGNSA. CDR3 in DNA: TGTGCCAGCAGCTTAGCTATGAACACTGAAGCTTTCTTT. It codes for CASSLAMNTEAFF. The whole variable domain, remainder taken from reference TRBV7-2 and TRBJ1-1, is GAGVSQSPSNKVTEKGKDVELRCDPISGHTALYWYRQSLGQGLEFLIYFQGNSAPDKSGLPSDRFSAERTGGSVSTLTIQRTQQEDSAVYLCASSLAMNTEAFFGQGTRLTVV.

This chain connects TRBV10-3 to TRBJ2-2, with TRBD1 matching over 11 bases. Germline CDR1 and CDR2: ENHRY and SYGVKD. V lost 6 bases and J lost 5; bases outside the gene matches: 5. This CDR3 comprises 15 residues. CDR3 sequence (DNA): TGTGCCATCAGGGACAGGGGGCAAGGGACCGGGGAGCTGTTTTTT. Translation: CAIRDRGQGTGELFF.

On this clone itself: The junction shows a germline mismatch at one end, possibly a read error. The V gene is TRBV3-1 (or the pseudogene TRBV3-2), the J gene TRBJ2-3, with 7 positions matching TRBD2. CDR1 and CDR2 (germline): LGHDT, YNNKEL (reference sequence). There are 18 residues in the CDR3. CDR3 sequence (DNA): TGTGCCAGCAGCTGGGAGGGGAGGGGAGGCCCCAGCAAAGATACGCAGTATTTT. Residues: CASSWEGRGGPSKDTQYF.

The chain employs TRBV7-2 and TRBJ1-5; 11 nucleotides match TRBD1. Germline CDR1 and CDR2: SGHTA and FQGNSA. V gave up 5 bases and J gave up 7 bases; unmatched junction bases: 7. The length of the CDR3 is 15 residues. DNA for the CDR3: TGTGCCAGCAGCCAAGGACAGGGGGCAGGACAGCCCCAGCATTTT. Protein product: CASSQGQGAGQPQHF.